This T cell receptor beta chain was found in a study of shared clonotypes between healthy human individuals. Study results and caveats: Shared clonotypes across all four donors exceeded non-shared ones in generation probability. Rarefaction showed that sequencing of sorted subsets was incomplete (despite large depth).

As regards this clone: The antigen is unknown. Different DNA sequences within this sample yield the same CDR3.

In the sorted-subset replicate PCRs, around 220 ng DNA, some 30,000 T cell genomes, was used. Under the authors' procedure: ImmunoSEQ sequences covered only the junction and lacked quality scores; filtering therefore differed. TCRdb's copy holds only in-frame clones and misses some; the assay was immunoSEQ multiplex PCR. The DNA was the basis for D and trimming; V, J and clone size are from that table. This sample has about 1.5 million clones, with 95% to 99% found just once. This CDR3 contains 14 residues. V shed 1 base and J shed 2 bases, with 7 bases lying between them. CDR1 and CDR2 (germline): SGHTA, FQGNSA.

The sequence derives from a man aged 30 to 45 in good health. What was sequenced was naive CD4+ T cells sorted from blood. The subset: CD45RA+ positively selected. This chain joins TRBV7-2 and TRBJ2-3, with unresolved D. CDR3 loop: CASSLDRSTDTQYF. DNA of the CDR3: TGTGCCAGCAGCTTAGACAGATCCACAGATACGCAGTATTTT.